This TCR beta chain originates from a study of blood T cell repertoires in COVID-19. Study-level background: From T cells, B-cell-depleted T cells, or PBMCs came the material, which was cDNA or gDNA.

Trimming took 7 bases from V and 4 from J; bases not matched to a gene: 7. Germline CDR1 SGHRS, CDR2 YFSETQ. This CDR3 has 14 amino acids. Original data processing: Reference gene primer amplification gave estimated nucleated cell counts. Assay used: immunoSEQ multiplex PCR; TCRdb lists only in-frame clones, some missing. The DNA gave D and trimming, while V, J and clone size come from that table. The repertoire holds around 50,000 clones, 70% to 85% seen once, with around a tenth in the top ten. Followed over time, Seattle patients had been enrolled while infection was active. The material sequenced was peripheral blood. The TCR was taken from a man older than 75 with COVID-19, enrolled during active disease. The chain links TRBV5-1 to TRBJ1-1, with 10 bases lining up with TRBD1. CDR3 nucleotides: TGCGCCAGCGGGGGGACAGGGGATAGCACTGAAGCTTTCTTT. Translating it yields CASGGTGDSTEAFF.